These T cell receptor beta chains were read from a single sample in a study of blood T cell repertoires in COVID-19. Sequenced by immunoSEQ multiplex PCR; TCRdb stores in-frame clones only, minus some. This sample carries roughly 34,000 clones, about 92% of them seen once, and the ten largest clones take roughly 19%. The sequenced material came from peripheral blood. Receptors were obtained from a man older than 75 with acute or convalescent COVID-19. CDR3s include the opening cysteine and the closing phenylalanine or tryptophan. A D gene is named only where the DNA matches it firmly. Part of the rows lack a size; the others show once, few, many or a class for expanded clones.

j_call v_call clone_size d_call cdr3_nt cdr3_aa
TRBJ2-1 TRBV21-1 once NA TGTGCCAGCAGCAAACACGCACAGGAGCTAGCGGGGAGCTCCTACAATGAGCAGTTCTTC CASSKHAQELAGSSYNEQFF
TRBJ2-1 TRBV28 NA TRBD1 TGTGCCAGCAGTCCCCTGCCAGGGGGCTCCTACAATGAGCAGTTCTTC CASSPLPGGSYNEQFF
TRBJ2-7 TRBV27 NA NA TGTGCCAGCAGCAAATACGGGGATTATAAGGGCTCCTACGAGCAGTACTTC CASSKYGDYKGSYEQYF
TRBJ1-2 TRBV5-1 NA NA TGCGCCAGCAGCTTGGAGGGGACATATGGCTACACCTTC CASSLEGTYGYTF
TRBJ2-7 TRBV5-3 NA NA TGTGCCAGAAGCTATCACGGGATTTACGAGCAGTACTTC CARSYHGIYEQYF
TRBJ1-4 TRBV18 NA TRBD1 TGTGCCAGCTCATCCGACAGGGGTGATAATGAAAAACTGTTTTTT CASSSDRGDNEKLFF
TRBJ1-1 TRBV7-9 NA NA TGTGCCAGCAGCTTATACGGGGGGATCACTGAAGCTTTCTTT CASSLYGGITEAFF
TRBJ1-1 TRBV12-3/TRBV12-4 few NA TGTGCCAGCAGTTTCTACGGCACTGAAGCTTTCTTT CASSFYGTEAFF
TRBJ1-2 TRBV5-1 NA TRBD1 TGCGCCAGCAGCTTGGAAGTTTGGGCAGGGGGGAATGGCTACACCTTC CASSLEVWAGGNGYTF
TRBJ1-1 TRBV27 NA NA TGTGCCAGCAGTTTATATCCAGGGGACACTGAAGCTTTCTTT CASSLYPGDTEAFF
TRBJ1-2 TRBV5-6 NA NA TGTGCCAGCAGCTGGATACAGGGAGCGGGCTACACCTTC CASSWIQGAGYTF
TRBJ1-6 TRBV7-2 NA NA TGTGCCAGCAGCTTAGCGCGGGACCGGTTTAGCTCCTATAATTCACCCCTCCACTTT CASSLARDRFSSYNSPLHF
TRBJ2-7 TRBV15 NA TRBD2 TGTGCCACCAGCGGGGGAGGGCGGCGGGGCTTCGAGCAGTACTTC CATSGGGRRGFEQYF
TRBJ1-5 TRBV4-2 NA TRBD1 TGTGCCAGCAGCCCAGGACAGGTTGATCAGCCCCAGCATTTT CASSPGQVDQPQHF
TRBJ2-3 TRBV7-9 NA TRBD1 TGTGCCAGCAGCTTAATGGGACAGGGCGCAGATACGCAGTATTTT CASSLMGQGADTQYF
TRBJ1-6 TRBV27 NA TRBD1 TGTGCCAGCAGTTCACCCGGGACAGGTGGTAATTCACCCCTCCACTTT CASSSPGTGGNSPLHF
TRBJ1-1 TRBV2 NA NA TGTGCCAGCAAGCTGGGAGTGAACACTGAAGCTTTCTTT CASKLGVNTEAFF
TRBJ1-6 TRBV10-1 NA NA TGCGCCAGCAGTGTAAACAGGGATTCACCCCTCCACTTT CASSVNRDSPLHF
TRBJ1-2 TRBV28 NA NA TGTGCCAGCAGTTATATGAGGTATGGCTACACCTTC CASSYMRYGYTF
TRBJ2-5 TRBV3-1/TRBV3-2 NA NA TGTGCCAGCAGCCAAGATGAGGCCCAAGAGACCCAGTACTTC CASSQDEAQETQYF
TRBJ1-5 TRBV5-6 NA TRBD1 TGTGCCAGCAGCATAGGGACAGATCAGCCCCAGCATTTT CASSIGTDQPQHF
TRBJ1-2 TRBV10-3 NA TRBD1 TGTGCCATCAGTGCCAACGACAGGGGAGACTATGGCTACACCTTC CAISANDRGDYGYTF
TRBJ2-2 TRBV6-5 NA TRBD1 TGTGCCAGCAGGTGGGACAGGAGCACCGGGGAGCTGTTTTTT CASRWDRSTGELFF
TRBJ2-1 TRBV9 NA NA TGTGCCAGCAGCTCAACAGGGACTACCTACAATGAGCAGTTCTTC CASSSTGTTYNEQFF
TRBJ2-3 TRBV10-3 NA NA TGTGCCATCAGTGAGCTTAGCACAGATACGCAGTATTTT CAISELSTDTQYF
TRBJ2-1 TRBV11-1 NA TRBD1 TGTGCCAGCAGCCCAGGGGGTTCCTACAATGAGCAGTTCTTC CASSPGGSYNEQFF
TRBJ1-6 TRBV3-1/TRBV3-2 NA TRBD1 TGTGCCAGCAGCCAAGACGGGACAGCAAATTCACCCCTCCACTTT CASSQDGTANSPLHF
TRBJ2-1 TRBV5-5 NA NA TGTGCCAGCAGCCAGAAGACACCGCCGAGCTCCTACAATGAGCAGTTCTTC CASSQKTPPSSYNEQFF
TRBJ2-7 TRBV29-1 few NA TGCAGCGCCGTTAAGACTAGCTACGAGCAGTACTTC CSAVKTSYEQYF
TRBJ1-1 TRBV7-9 NA NA TGTGCCAGCAGCTTAGCGCAGGCAGGCATCACTGAAGCTTTCTTT CASSLAQAGITEAFF
TRBJ2-2 TRBV7-6 once TRBD2 TGTGCCAGCAGCTTAGCTTCACTAGCGGGGCCCACCGGGGAGCTGTTTTTT CASSLASLAGPTGELFF
TRBJ2-6 TRBV19 NA NA TGTGCCAGTACCCTTACGGGTGCTGGGGCCAACGTCCTGACTTTC CASTLTGAGANVLTF
TRBJ1-1 TRBV5-1 once TRBD1 TGCGCCAGCAGCGCCCGACAGGGGGACACTGAAGCTTTCTTT CASSARQGDTEAFF
TRBJ1-5 TRBV19 NA NA TGTGCCAGTAGTACCCCAAGGGGTCTTCAGCCCCAGCATTTT CASSTPRGLQPQHF
TRBJ1-5 TRBV27 NA NA TGTGCCAGCAGGACGGGAATGGGGCAGCCCCAGCATTTT CASRTGMGQPQHF
TRBJ2-7 TRBV12-3/TRBV12-4 NA TRBD1 TGTGCCAGCAGTACCGGGACAGGGCGGTACTTC CASSTGTGRYF
TRBJ2-1 TRBV10-3 once TRBD1 TGTGCCATCAGGGGGACAGGGGGTGACTACAATGAGCAGTTCTTC CAIRGTGGDYNEQFF
TRBJ2-2 TRBV6-5 NA TRBD1 TGTGCCAGCACCCCATGGGGACAGGGAGCCGGGGAGCTGTTTTTT CASTPWGQGAGELFF
TRBJ1-5 TRBV6-2/TRBV6-3 NA NA TGTGCCAGCAGTTACGCTCAGCGTCAGCCCCAGCATTTT CASSYAQRQPQHF
TRBJ1-6 TRBV28 NA NA TGTGCCAGCGAGAATTCACCCCTCCACTTT CASENSPLHF
TRBJ1-2 TRBV28 once NA TGTGCCAGCACCTTAAGGGGACTCGGTGGCTACACCTTC CASTLRGLGGYTF
TRBJ2-5 TRBV5-1 once TRBD2 TGCGCCAGCAGCTTGGGACTAGCGGGGGGCCAAGAGACCCAGTACTTC CASSLGLAGGQETQYF
TRBJ2-7 TRBV5-1 NA TRBD2 TGCGCCAGCAGCCCGGGGGGGACGCACGAGCAGTACTTC CASSPGGTHEQYF